At least ten counts were recorded for the clone carrying this T cell receptor beta chain. Its antigen is unknown. These data are taken from a study of glioma-infiltrating T cells. Study results and limitations: Very few CDR3 sequences were shared between tissue and blood. Above-expected tissue-blood divergence occurred in all gliomas, most in low-grade ones.

The CDR3 is 14 residues long. Germline CDR1 DFQATT, CDR2 SNEGSKA (reference sequence). With 1 base removed from V and 3 bases from J, the gap between germline ends came to 12 bases. Amplification of TCR alpha and beta CDR3 regions from RNA used iRepertoire nested multiplex PCR. One entry per CDR3 protein, called by TCRdb with MiXCR from the multiplex PCR reads. The sample lists about 140,000 distinct CDR3 sequences; about two fifths were seen once. Sequencing input: glioma tissue, nonneoplastic brain tissue, or PBMCs (not recorded which). This TCR came from a human donor with low-grade glioma or glioblastoma, undergoing nonglioma brain surgery, or in good health (not recorded which). The gene calls are TRBV20-1 and TRBJ1-1; D ambiguous. Here the CDR3 DNA reads TGCAGTGCTAGAGGGCACCTAAGGGACACTGAAGCTTTCTTT. Its protein product is CSARGHLRDTEAFF.